Shown below are 24 T cell receptor beta chains from a single sample sequenced in a study of blood T cell repertoires in COVID-19. Assay used: immunoSEQ multiplex PCR; TCRdb lists only in-frame clones, some missing. The sample contains about 210,000 clones, 83% of which appear only once. The sequenced sample consisted of peripheral blood. These receptors were obtained from a woman aged 40 to 49 with active or convalescent COVID-19.

The V gene is TRBV9, the J gene TRBJ2-7; 8 nucleotides match TRBD2. The J segment lost 5 bases and the V segment lost 0 bases, leaving 13 bases of the junction unmatched. The CDR3 totals 17 residues. CDR1 and CDR2 (germline): SGDLS, YYNGEE. Here the CDR3 reads CASSVALPGGGSHEQYF. In nucleotides, the CDR3 is TGTGCCAGCAGCGTAGCCCTTCCGGGGGGGGGCAGCCACGAGCAGTACTTC. Variable domain in full (rest from reference TRBV9 and TRBJ2-7): DSGVTQTPKHLITATGQRVTLRCSPRSGDLSVYWYQQSLDQGLQFLIQYYNGEERAKGNILERFSAQQFPDLHSELNLSSLELGDSALYFCASSVALPGGGSHEQYFGPGTRLTVT.

J is TRBJ2-7 and V is TRBV29-1, with 11 bases identical to TRBD1. CDR1 and CDR2 from the germline V gene are SQVTM and ANQGSEA. CDR3 size: 14 residues. The V segment lost 6 bases and the J segment 0 bases; nucleotides outside the gene matches: 4. The CDR3 loop reads CSVGTGGISYEQYF. DNA of the CDR3: TGCAGCGTCGGGACAGGGGGAATCTCCTACGAGCAGTACTTC.

In its sample, this clone was seen once. The V and J genes are TRBV7-2 and TRBJ1-2, with D perhaps TRBD1 (6 bases). Between the trimmed V and J ends, which lost 1 base and 2 bases, there was a span of 8 bases. This CDR3 is built from 14 residues. Germline V gives CDR1 SGHTA, CDR2 FQGNSA. The CDR3: CASSLEDSNYGYTF. CDR3 DNA sequence: TGTGCCAGCAGCTTAGAGGACAGCAACTATGGCTACACCTTC.

The chain uses TRBV3-1 (or the pseudogene TRBV3-2) and TRBJ2-1; 11 bases line up with TRBD2. The CDR3 totals 21 residues. Per germline, CDR1 LGHDT and CDR2 YNNKEL (reference sequence). The V gene end was trimmed by 5 bases and the J gene end by 0 bases; junction bases not matched to a gene: 18. This chain's CDR3 is CASSAGPGLAEFLSSYNEQFF. CDR3 DNA sequence: TGTGCCAGCAGCGCTGGACCGGGACTAGCGGAATTCCTTAGCTCCTACAATGAGCAGTTCTTC.

This chain links TRBV4-1 with TRBJ1-4, with 9 bases fitting TRBD1. From germline, CDR1 is MGHRA and CDR2 YSYEKL. The CDR3 loop spans 14 amino acids. The junction had 3 bases not matched to a gene; V was cut back by 4 bases and J by 6 bases. DNA of the CDR3: TGCGCCAGCAGCCCGGGGGACAGGGATGAAAAACTGTTTTTT. Protein: CASSPGDRDEKLFF.

This clone was observed a single time. The chain combines TRBV5-1 with TRBJ1-3; D unresolved. Germline V CDR1 and CDR2: SGHRS, YFSETQ. V lost 0 bases and J 2 bases, leaving 9 bases between the germline ends. CDR3 length: 15 residues. CDR3 coding DNA: TGCGCCAGCAGCTTGGGAGGAGTTGCTGGAAACACCATATATTTT. Amino acid sequence: CASSLGGVAGNTIYF.

V gene TRBV3-1 (or the pseudogene TRBV3-2) combines with J gene TRBJ2-5; D gene ambiguous. CDR1 and CDR2 (germline): LGHDT, YNNKEL (reference sequence). Between the trimmed V and J ends, which lost 1 base and 4 bases, there was a span of 10 bases. CDR3 length: 14 amino acids. CDR3 residues: CASSQVGAPETQYF. CDR3 nucleotides: TGTGCCAGCAGCCAAGTCGGAGCCCCAGAGACCCAGTACTTC.

This clone turned up a few times. V and J are TRBV4-1 and TRBJ2-2; 8 nucleotides agree with TRBD2. This CDR3 has 15 residues. V dropped 3 bases and J dropped 6; count of bases not matched to a gene: 6. Germline lookup yields CDR1 MGHRA and CDR2 YSYEKL. The CDR3 region is CASSQAGLGAGELFF. The CDR3 region has the DNA TGCGCCAGCAGCCAGGCGGGACTAGGGGCCGGGGAGCTGTTTTTT.

This clone was counted at least ten times. V gene TRBV7-8 combines with J gene TRBJ2-7, with D unclear. With 0 bases removed from V and 1 base from J, the gap between germline ends came to 7 bases. Per the germline V gene, CDR1 is SGHVS and CDR2 is FQNEAQ. CDR3 length: 14 amino acids. This CDR3 reads CASSLAAVSYEQYF. In nucleotides, the CDR3 is TGTGCCAGCAGCTTAGCGGCAGTATCCTACGAGCAGTACTTC.

The V and J genes are TRBV2 and TRBJ1-5; D gene uncertain. V lost 3 bases and J lost 7, with 13 bases in between. The CDR3 is 14 residues long. CDR1 SNHLY and CDR2 FYNNEI come from the germline V gene. The CDR3: CASSDKGGDQPQHF. CDR3 coding DNA: TGTGCCAGCAGTGATAAGGGAGGTGACCAGCCCCAGCATTTT.

The sample holds one count of this clone. The V call is TRBV24-1, the J call TRBJ2-7, with TRBD2 matching over 8 bases. The V gene's germline CDR1 is KGHDR and CDR2 SFDVKD. V lost 5 bases to trimming and J lost 6 bases; unmatched junction nucleotides: 14. This CDR3 comprises 16 residues. Here the CDR3 DNA reads TGTGCCACCAGTGCCGTGGGGCGGGAGGAGGGCGGCGAGCAGTACTTC. Residues: CATSAVGREEGGEQYF.

A few counts support this clone. V gene TRBV5-1 combines with J gene TRBJ1-4; TRBD1 is a possible D gene (6 bases). Germline V gene lookup returns CDR1 SGHRS and CDR2 YFSETQ. V was cut by 4 bases and J by 8 bases, with 18 bases left in between. There are 15 residues in the CDR3. This chain's CDR3 is CASSPGGGLEEKLFF. In DNA, the CDR3 is TGCGCCAGCAGCCCTGGGGGGGGGCTCGAAGAAAAACTGTTTTTT.

The chain employs TRBV5-6 and TRBJ2-7, with D unresolved. The V and J ends lost 0 bases and 3 bases respectively, with 4 bases between them. The CDR3 is made up of 12 amino acids. Germline V gene lookup returns CDR1 SGHDT and CDR2 YYEEEE. The CDR3 region is CASSLVGYEQYF. The CDR3 nucleotides are TGTGCCAGCAGCTTGGTCGGCTACGAGCAGTACTTC.

The V gene is TRBV28, the J gene TRBJ2-3; 7 bases fit TRBD1. This CDR3 spans 16 amino acids. The germline V gene encodes CDR1 MDHEN and CDR2 SYDVKM. After removal of 7 bases from V and 2 bases from J, the junction contained 12 bases not matched to a gene. The chain's CDR3 is CASTTSGQGDTDTQYF. In DNA form, the CDR3 reads TGTGCCAGCACCACTTCGGGGCAGGGGGACACAGATACGCAGTATTTT.

The chain uses TRBV4-1 and TRBJ1-5; TRBD1 agrees at 7 bases. The CDR3 is 15 residues long. Germline V gene sequence: CDR1 MGHRA, CDR2 YSYEKL. V lost 1 base to trimming and J lost 5 bases; unmatched junction nucleotides: 5. The CDR3 here is CASSQGWGQHQPQHF. CDR3 sequence (DNA): TGCGCCAGCAGCCAAGGCTGGGGACAGCATCAGCCCCAGCATTTT.

V is TRBV18 and J is TRBJ2-2; D is unresolved. V shed 4 bases and J shed 2 bases, with 14 bases lying between them. Per germline, CDR1 KGHSH and CDR2 LQKENI. The CDR3 runs to 16 residues. CDR3 region: CASSRAPFPNTGELFF. Written as DNA, the CDR3 is TGTGCCAGCTCACGGGCCCCATTCCCCAACACCGGGGAGCTGTTTTTT. Together with reference TRBV18 and TRBJ2-2, the CDR3 gives the full variable domain: NAGVMQNPRHLVRRRGQEARLRCSPMKGHSHVYWYRQLPEEGLKFMVYLQKENIIDESGMPKERFSAEFPKEGPSILRIQQVVRGDSAAYFCASSRAPFPNTGELFFGEGSRLTVL.

The count of this clone is one. V usage is TRBV4-3 and J usage is TRBJ2-2; 10 bases line up with TRBD2. The CDR3 consists of 19 residues. The V and J ends lost 0 bases and 2 bases, in that order; junction bases with no gene match: 9. The germline V gene encodes CDR1 LGHNA and CDR2 YSLEER. The CDR3 sequence is CASSQEGLAGAYNTGELFF. Written as DNA, the CDR3 is TGCGCCAGCAGCCAAGAAGGCCTAGCGGGGGCCTATAACACCGGGGAGCTGTTTTTT.

The rearrangement joins TRBV2 to TRBJ1-6, with 7 bases lining up with TRBD1. Germline CDR1 SNHLY, CDR2 FYNNEI. With V trimmed by 6 bases and J by 6 bases, 8 bases remained unmatched. The CDR3 length is 15 residues. CDR3 amino acids: CASRVTGTVNSPLHF. In nucleotides, the CDR3 is TGTGCCAGCAGGGTAACCGGGACAGTTAATTCACCCCTCCACTTT.

This rearrangement joins TRBV10-3 to TRBJ1-4; D is undetermined. Between the trimmed V and J ends, which lost 6 bases and 1 base, there was a span of 12 bases. This CDR3 has 15 amino acids. Germline lookup yields CDR1 ENHRY and CDR2 SYGVKD. The DNA of the CDR3 is TGTGCCATCAGGCCCGGAGTTGGAACTAATGAAAAACTGTTTTTT. Its translation is CAIRPGVGTNEKLFF.

The count of this clone is one. The chain recombines TRBV18 with TRBJ2-1, with D perhaps TRBD2 (5 bases). The germline V gene encodes CDR1 KGHSH and CDR2 LQKENI. V was pared by 6 bases and J by 8 bases, with 11 bases between. The CDR3 contains 12 residues. In DNA, the CDR3 is TGTGCCAGCTCCGTAGCCGGGGATGAGCAGTTCTTC. Residues: CASSVAGDEQFF. Variable domain in full (rest from reference TRBV18 and TRBJ2-1): NAGVMQNPRHLVRRRGQEARLRCSPMKGHSHVYWYRQLPEEGLKFMVYLQKENIIDESGMPKERFSAEFPKEGPSILRIQQVVRGDSAAYFCASSVAGDEQFFGPGTRLTVL.

This chain links TRBV10-1 with TRBJ2-3; D might be TRBD2 (5 bases). Germline V gene lookup returns CDR1 WNHNN and CDR2 SYGVQD (reference sequence). This CDR3 contains 14 residues. V was trimmed by 6 bases and J by 0 bases, leaving 10 bases between them. The CDR3 DNA is TGCGCCAGCAGATCGGGATTAAGCACAGATACGCAGTATTTT. Its protein product is CASRSGLSTDTQYF.

This chain uses TRBV2 with TRBJ1-1; a possible D gene is TRBD1 (5 bases). Germline assignment: CDR1 SNHLY and CDR2 FYNNEI. V lost 8 bases and J 4 bases, leaving 20 bases between the germline ends. There are 15 residues in the CDR3. CDR3: CASHRRGVVRTEAFF. In DNA, the CDR3 is TGTGCCAGCCACAGGCGGGGTGTTGTTCGCACTGAAGCTTTCTTT.

The chain links TRBV6-5 to TRBJ2-1; 10 bases agree with TRBD2. V gave up 1 base and J gave up 11 bases; unmatched junction bases: 5. Germline-derived CDR1 and CDR2 are MNHEY and SVGAGI. This CDR3 has 14 amino acids. In DNA, the CDR3 is TGTGCCAGCAGTTACTGGGTAGCGGGGGGTCAGCAGTTCTTC. Encoded protein: CASSYWVAGGQQFF.

This clone was observed a few times. This chain uses TRBV6-1 with TRBJ1-2; D unclear. V lost 2 bases, J lost 6 bases, and 10 bases lay in between. CDR1 is MNHNS and CDR2 is SASEGT in the germline V gene. This CDR3 is built from 13 residues. CDR3 loop: CASSERTRDGYTF. CDR3 nucleotides: TGTGCCAGCAGTGAAAGGACGCGGGATGGCTACACCTTC.